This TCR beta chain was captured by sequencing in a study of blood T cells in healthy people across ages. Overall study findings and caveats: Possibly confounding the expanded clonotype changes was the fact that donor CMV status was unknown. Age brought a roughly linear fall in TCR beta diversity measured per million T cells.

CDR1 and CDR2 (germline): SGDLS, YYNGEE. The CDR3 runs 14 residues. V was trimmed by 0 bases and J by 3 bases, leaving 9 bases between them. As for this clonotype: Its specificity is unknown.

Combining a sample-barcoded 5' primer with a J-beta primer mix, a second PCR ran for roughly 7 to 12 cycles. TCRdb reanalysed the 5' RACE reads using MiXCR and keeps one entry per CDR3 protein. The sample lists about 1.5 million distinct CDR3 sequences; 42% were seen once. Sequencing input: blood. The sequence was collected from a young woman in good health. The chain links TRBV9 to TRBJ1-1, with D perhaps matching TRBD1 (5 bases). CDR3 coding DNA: TGTGCCAGCAGCGTAGGCTCAGGGTACACTGAAGCTTTCTTT. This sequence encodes CASSVGSGYTEAFF.